This TCR beta chain was documented in a study of cytomegalovirus exposure and HLA in healthy donors. Whole-study findings and limits: Association of 16,951 TCR beta sequences with HLA alleles was found at 0.05 false discovery rate in a later analysis.

The PCR ran on 60 Vbeta and 13 Jbeta primers. The repertoire was sequenced with immunoSEQ multiplex PCR; TCRdb's copy has only in-frame clones and lacks some. The sample includes approximately 250,000 clones, more than 75% of them seen just once. Comments on this clone: Its antigen is not known.

The CDR3 has 15 residues. The chain is built from TRBV12-2 and TRBJ2-1; the table calls TRBD2, which could not be checked here. TRBV12-2 is tagged as a pseudogene. The sample comprised PBMCs. The sequence derives from a girl under 10 years old in good health and CMV-seronegative. The CDR3: CASRSIAGAYNEQFF. Here the CDR3 DNA reads TGTGCAAGTCGCTCGATAGCGGGGGCCTACAATGAGCAGTTCTTC.